These 19 T cell receptor beta chains originate from one sample sequenced in a study of tumor-infiltrating lymphocytes in localized non-small cell lung cancer. Only in-frame clones appear in the TCRdb table, and some are missing; sequencing was by immunoSEQ multiplex PCR. Of about 14,000 clones in the sample, approximately 70% are singletons; the top ten hold roughly 9.1%. Material: lung tumor tissue. These receptors were collected from a human donor with non-small cell lung cancer.

The CDR3 region has the DNA TGTGCCAGTAGTATAGATGGGACAGGGTCCGGTGAGACCCAGTACTTC. This sequence encodes CASSIDGTGSGETQYF. The chain combines TRBV19 with TRBJ2-5, with 9 bases that match TRBD1. The junction had 7 bases not matched to a gene; V was cut back by 0 bases and J by 5 bases. This CDR3 contains 16 residues. CDR1 is LNHDA and CDR2 is SQIVND in the germline V gene (reference sequence).

V gene TRBV7-3 combines with J gene TRBJ2-5; D possibly corresponds to TRBD1 (5 bases). The CDR3 totals 13 residues. Germline loops: CDR1 SGHTA, CDR2 FQGTGA. Trimming cost V 5 bases and J 5 bases, with 12 bases left between them. This CDR3 reads CASSQTEMETQYF. The CDR3 DNA reads as TGTGCCAGCAGCCAGACAGAGATGGAGACCCAGTACTTC.

The chain couples TRBV4-2 to TRBJ1-6; D is ambiguous. Germline CDR1 is LGHNA and CDR2 is YNFKEQ. The CDR3 consists of 13 residues. V was trimmed by 0 bases and J by 9 bases, leaving 6 bases between them. CDR3 nucleotides: TGTGCCAGCAGCCAAGAGGAGGGTTCACCCCTCCACTTT. Its protein is CASSQEEGSPLHF.

The chain is built from TRBV2 and TRBJ2-1; TRBD2 aligns across 7 bases. The CDR3 is 17 residues long. The V gene's germline CDR1 is SNHLY and CDR2 FYNNEI. V shed 6 bases and J 5 bases; nucleotides not matched to a gene: 16. CDR3: CASSDPLARDGDNEQFF. The CDR3, as DNA: TGTGCCAGCAGCGACCCACTAGCGCGGGATGGGGACAATGAGCAGTTCTTC.

This sequence joins TRBV29-1 and TRBJ2-7; 7 bases line up with TRBD2. The CDR3 has 15 residues. V was pared by 6 bases and J by 3 bases, with 14 bases of the junction left unmatched. The germline gives CDR1 SQVTM, CDR2 ANQGSEA. Written as DNA, the CDR3 is TGCAGCGTAAAAGGAGCCCTTGGGGGGGACTACGAGCAGTACTTC. Translation gives CSVKGALGGDYEQYF.

The V call is TRBV5-1, the J call TRBJ2-2; no definite D call. Germline V CDR1 and CDR2: SGHRS, YFSETQ. This CDR3 spans 12 amino acids. Trimming pared 2 bases from V and 8 bases from J, leaving 7 bases between. The CDR3, as DNA: TGCGCCAGCAGCTTTCAATTGGGGGAGCTGTTTTTT. The encoded protein is CASSFQLGELFF.

This clone was seen only once. J is TRBJ1-3 and V is TRBV10-3; no reliable D call. Trimming shortened V by 7 bases and J by 3 bases, and 4 bases separated the two germline ends. In germline, CDR1 is ENHRY, CDR2 SYGVKD. The CDR3 covers 11 residues. The CDR3 loop reads CAIKDGNTIYF. The CDR3 nucleotides read TGTGCCATCAAGGATGGAAACACCATATATTTT.

The V gene is TRBV7-2, the J gene TRBJ2-2, with 7 bases identical to TRBD1. The CDR3 runs to 15 residues. Germline values: CDR1 SGHTA, CDR2 FQGNSA. Losses at the gene ends were 5 bases for V and 1 base for J; bases not matched to a gene: 4. In DNA form, the CDR3 reads TGTGCCAGCAGCCTAGGGACAGTGAACACCGGGGAGCTGTTTTTT. It yields the protein CASSLGTVNTGELFF.

This chain uses TRBV5-1 with TRBJ2-2, with a weak D call TRBD1 (5 bases). The CDR3 covers 15 residues. Trimming left V 4 bases short and J 0 bases short, with 10 bases between. Looked up from germline, CDR1 is SGHRS and CDR2 is YFSETQ. The DNA of the CDR3 is TGCGCCAGCAGCCCCGGCAGGGCGAACACCGGGGAGCTGTTTTTT. It yields the protein CASSPGRANTGELFF.

V gene TRBV2 combines with J gene TRBJ2-6; TRBD2 is a possible D gene (6 bases). The CDR3 runs 15 residues. Germline V gene data show CDR1 as SNHLY and CDR2 as FYNNEI. Trimming left V 4 bases short and J 2 bases short, with 9 bases between. This CDR3 is CASSVGGAGANVLTF. CDR3 bases: TGTGCCAGCAGTGTCGGGGGTGCTGGGGCCAACGTCCTGACTTTC.

The J gene is TRBJ2-3, the V gene TRBV6-5; D gene unclear. Germline CDR1 reads MNHEY; CDR2 reads SVGAGI. V lost 3 bases to trimming and J lost 4 bases, with 8 bases between them. The length of the CDR3 is 13 residues. CDR3 DNA sequence: TGTGCCAGCAGTTATATTAACTCAGATACGCAGTATTTT. It specifies CASSYINSDTQYF.

J is TRBJ2-5 and V is TRBV2; 7 bases are shared with TRBD1. CDR1 is SNHLY, CDR2 FYNNEI, per germline. The CDR3 is 16 residues long. J lost 5 bases, V lost 6 bases, and 15 bases had no gene match. The CDR3 protein is CASSGRTGTYSETQYF. The CDR3 DNA sequence: TGTGCCAGCAGCGGACGGACAGGAACTTACAGCGAGACCCAGTACTTC.

The V and J genes are TRBV27 and TRBJ2-2; 9 nucleotides match TRBD2. V trimming: 3 bases; J trimming: 7 bases; junction bases outside the gene matches: 9. Germline V gene sequence: CDR1 MNHEY, CDR2 SMNVEV (reference sequence). The CDR3 has 16 amino acids. The CDR3 reads CASSFGALAGIGELFF. CDR3 bases: TGTGCCAGCAGTTTTGGTGCCCTAGCGGGAATCGGGGAGCTGTTTTTT.

The chain couples TRBV4-1 to TRBJ1-4; no clear D. Germline V gene sequence: CDR1 MGHRA, CDR2 YSYEKL. CDR3 length: 16 amino acids. V lost 4 bases and J lost 0, with 12 bases in between. The CDR3 spells CASSPQGPPTNEKLFF. CDR3 DNA: TGCGCCAGCAGCCCTCAAGGCCCTCCAACTAATGAAAAACTGTTTTTT.

The chain is built from TRBV7-2 and TRBJ2-7, with D perhaps given as TRBD1 or TRBD2 (5 bases each). Germline assignment: CDR1 SGHTA and CDR2 FQGNSA. V dropped 6 bases and J dropped 2 bases, with 17 bases sitting between them. This CDR3 has 15 amino acids. CDR3 bases: TGTGCCAGCAGTCGGGACCTCGTGGGTCCCTACGAGCAGTACTTC. Translation gives CASSRDLVGPYEQYF.

The chain employs TRBV2 and TRBJ2-5, with 12 bases that match TRBD2. The V gene end was trimmed by 5 bases and the J gene end by 5 bases; junction bases not matched to a gene: 12. CDR3 length: 17 residues. Germline V lookup: CDR1 SNHLY, CDR2 FYNNEI. Here the CDR3 DNA reads TGTGCCAGCAGTATACAGGGGGCCGGGACTAGCGGGGAGACCCAGTACTTC. Translating it yields CASSIQGAGTSGETQYF.

This clone was counted a single time. V and J are TRBV6-1 and TRBJ2-7, with D uncertain. CDR1 and CDR2 from the germline V gene are MNHNS and SASEGT. V gave up 2 bases and J gave up 5 bases, with 4 bases separating them. This CDR3 comprises 11 residues. The CDR3 sequence is CASSERDEQYF. CDR3 nucleotide sequence: TGTGCCAGCAGTGAACGGGACGAGCAGTACTTC.

This rearrangement joins TRBV7-9 to TRBJ1-1, with 8 nucleotides matching TRBD1. Germline-derived CDR1 and CDR2 are SEHNR and FQNEAQ (reference sequence). The trim removed 3 bases at V and 8 bases at J, leaving 14 bases unmatched. This CDR3 spans 16 amino acids. CDR3 amino acids: CASSLASIGTGTEAFF. Here the CDR3 DNA reads TGTGCCAGCAGCTTGGCATCTATAGGGACAGGTACAGAAGCTTTCTTT.

This chain uses TRBV5-6 with TRBJ2-7; maybe TRBD2 (6 bases). The ends were cut back, 1 base at V and 0 bases at J, with 8 bases in the middle. There are 14 residues in the CDR3. Per germline, CDR1 SGHDT and CDR2 YYEEEE. DNA of the CDR3: TGTGCCAGCAGCTTGTGGGGACTCTCCTACGAGCAGTACTTC. This gives the protein CASSLWGLSYEQYF.